Below, 25 T cell receptor beta chains from the same sample are listed, as sequenced in a study of T-cell reconstitution after alpha-beta-depleted transplantation in children. Unique molecular identifiers featured in how the TCRbeta library was prepared. MiXCR, applied by TCRdb to the PCR reads, yields one record per CDR3 protein. The sample lists 500,000 to 650,000 distinct CDR3 sequences; under 15% were seen once. Material: PBMCs, mostly from graft donor cells, obtained 360 days after TCRalphabeta/CD19-depleted stem cell transplant. These TCRs come from a male patient aged 10 to 17 who had a stem cell transplant for acute myeloid leukemia, so the T cells may come from the graft donor.

In its sample, this clonotype was seen many times. V is TRBV4-3 and J is TRBJ2-1, with 8 bases that match TRBD1. Trimming cost V 1 base and J 12 bases; bases outside gene matches: 8. The CDR3 sequence is 14 residues long. Germline CDR1 LGHNA, CDR2 YSLEER. DNA of the CDR3: TGCGCCAGCAGCCAAGTCACCCCCGGGACAGGGCAGTTCTTC. It yields the protein CASSQVTPGTGQFF.

This clonotype showed up just a few times. V gene TRBV27 combines with J gene TRBJ2-3; 8 bases line up with TRBD2. The length of the CDR3 is 14 residues. Losses at the gene ends were 5 bases for V and 5 bases for J; bases not matched to a gene: 6. Germline CDR1 MNHEY, CDR2 SMNVEV (reference sequence). CDR3 DNA: TGTGCCAGCAGTCCCCAGCGGGAGAGAGATACGCAGTATTTT. Its translation is CASSPQRERDTQYF.

This clonotype came up many times. The CDR3 loop reads CSARAASGGTDTQYF. DNA for the CDR3: TGCAGTGCTAGAGCGGCTAGCGGAGGGACAGATACGCAGTATTTT. The rearrangement links TRBV20-1 to TRBJ2-3, with TRBD2 matching over 7 bases. From germline, CDR1 is DFQATT and CDR2 SNEGSKA (reference sequence). With V trimmed by 1 base and J by 3 bases, 7 bases remained unmatched. The CDR3 covers 15 residues.

In its sample, this clonotype was seen a few times. The V and J genes are TRBV12-3 or TRBV12-4 and TRBJ2-5; TRBD2 agrees at 10 bases. CDR3 length: 16 residues. J gave up 2 bases and V 3 bases, and 6 bases lay outside the gene matches. The CDR3 sequence: CASSFLLAGEQETQYF. CDR3 bases: TGTGCCAGCAGTTTTTTGCTAGCGGGAGAACAAGAGACCCAGTACTTC.

Only a few counts were recorded for this clonotype. The V and J genes are TRBV4-3 and TRBJ2-2, with 9 bases fitting TRBD1. V trimming: 6 bases; J trimming: 5 bases; junction bases outside the gene matches: 10. This CDR3 contains 16 residues. Germline V lookup: CDR1 LGHNA, CDR2 YSLEER. This CDR3 reads CASSQRYRGPTGELFF. The CDR3 coding sequence is TGCGCCAGCAGTCAGAGATACAGGGGGCCAACCGGGGAGCTGTTTTTT.

This clonotype was detected a few times. This chain uses TRBV28 with TRBJ2-7; tentatively, D is TRBD1 or TRBD2 (6 bases each). The V end was cut by 10 bases, the J end by 2 bases, with 12 bases between. Germline V gene sequence: CDR1 MDHEN, CDR2 SYDVKM. This CDR3 is 12 amino acids long. DNA of the CDR3: TGTGCCATCCGGGGGCTGGCCTACGAGCAGTACTTC. Protein sequence: CAIRGLAYEQYF.

This clonotype was counted only a few times. The V and J genes are TRBV29-1 and TRBJ2-2, with 8 bases identical to TRBD1. J was trimmed by 5 bases and V by 5 bases; bases with no gene match: 7. CDR3 length equals 14 residues. The germline CDR1 and CDR2 sequences are SQVTM and ANQGSEA. Written as DNA, the CDR3 is TGCAGCGTTTATACAGGGGGGAGGACCGGGGAGCTGTTTTTT. Encoded protein: CSVYTGGRTGELFF.

At least ten counts were recorded for this clonotype. V and J are TRBV11-2 and TRBJ2-5; D is possibly TRBD1 or TRBD2 (5 bases each). V was clipped by 7 bases and J by 4 bases, with 16 bases between them. Germline CDR1 SGHAT, CDR2 FQNNGV. This CDR3 contains 14 residues. DNA of the CDR3: TGTGCCAGCACCCGAACACTGGGACGAGAGACCCAGTACTTC. Amino acid sequence: CASTRTLGRETQYF.

This clonotype was observed many times. V is TRBV11-2 and J is TRBJ1-1; 10 bases fit TRBD1. V gave up 0 bases and J gave up 1 base; unmatched junction bases: 2. Germline CDR1 reads SGHAT; CDR2 reads FQNNGV. This CDR3 has 16 residues. The CDR3 nucleotides read TGTGCCAGCAGCTTAGAGACAGGGGGCAGGAACACTGAAGCTTTCTTT. The encoded protein is CASSLETGGRNTEAFF.

This clonotype has a handful of counts. V and J are TRBV20-1 and TRBJ1-2; no clear D gene. Trimming removed 6 bases from V and 0 bases from J, with 14 bases in between. CDR3 length: 14 amino acids. CDR1 and CDR2 (germline): DFQATT, SNEGSKA (reference sequence). DNA for the CDR3: TGCAGTGCCCGATTGGACGGAGCTAACTATGGCTACACCTTC. Translating it yields CSARLDGANYGYTF.

This clonotype has only a few counts. The V call is TRBV11-2, the J call TRBJ1-1; TRBD1 is a possible D gene (5 bases). Germline loops: CDR1 SGHAT, CDR2 FQNNGV. The V end was cut by 3 bases, the J end by 5 bases, with 16 bases between. CDR3 length: 15 amino acids. CDR3 nucleotide sequence: TGTGCCAGCAGCTTCCGAAGGGTGGGGGAAACTGAAGCTTTCTTT. It codes for CASSFRRVGETEAFF.

This clonotype was picked up many times. The V and J genes are TRBV9 and TRBJ1-6, with a possible D match to TRBD1 (5 bases). V gave up 2 bases and J gave up 8 bases, with 14 bases separating them. The CDR3 consists of 15 residues. Germline V CDR1 and CDR2: SGDLS, YYNGEE. CDR3: CASSVGPGWDSPLHF. In DNA, the CDR3 is TGTGCCAGCAGCGTGGGGCCAGGGTGGGATTCACCCCTCCACTTT. Complete variable domain (other parts from reference TRBV9 and TRBJ1-6): DSGVTQTPKHLITATGQRVTLRCSPRSGDLSVYWYQQSLDQGLQFLIQYYNGEERAKGNILERFSAQQFPDLHSELNLSSLELGDSALYFCASSVGPGWDSPLHFGNGTRLTVT.

This clonotype has a count of ten or more. The chain is built from TRBV9 and TRBJ2-7; 10 nucleotides line up with TRBD2. CDR1 and CDR2 from the germline V gene are SGDLS and YYNGEE. CDR3 length equals 15 residues. Trimming took 3 bases from V and 5 from J; bases not matched to a gene: 8. CDR3 in amino acids: CASSEGVAGGHEQYF. In nucleotides, the CDR3 is TGTGCCAGCAGCGAGGGGGTAGCGGGAGGCCACGAGCAGTACTTC. The full variable domain, rest sourced from reference TRBV9 and TRBJ2-7, is DSGVTQTPKHLITATGQRVTLRCSPRSGDLSVYWYQQSLDQGLQFLIQYYNGEERAKGNILERFSAQQFPDLHSELNLSSLELGDSALYFCASSEGVAGGHEQYFGPGTRLTVT.

The V gene is TRBV11-3, the J gene TRBJ2-7; 11 nucleotides agree with TRBD1. Germline CDR1 SGHNT, CDR2 YENEEA. This CDR3 region has 14 residues. Unmatched junction bases numbered 6, after V lost 2 bases and J lost 9 bases. The CDR3 DNA sequence: TGTGCCAGCAGCTTATTTGGACAGGGGGCAAGGCAGTACTTC. Protein product: CASSLFGQGARQYF.

The sample holds many counts of this clonotype. The chain uses TRBV6-1 and TRBJ2-5; D not resolved. CDR3 length: 14 amino acids. The germline V gene encodes CDR1 MNHNS and CDR2 SASEGT. The V end was cut by 6 bases, the J end by 5 bases, with 16 bases between. CDR3 region: CASSTRVLEETQYF. CDR3 coding DNA: TGTGCCAGCAGCACCCGGGTCCTTGAGGAGACCCAGTACTTC.

The rearrangement links TRBV5-1 to TRBJ2-7; 7 bases match TRBD1. The CDR3 totals 15 residues. Germline CDR1 and CDR2: SGHRS and YFSETQ. The J segment lost 5 bases and the V segment lost 3 bases, leaving 11 bases of the junction unmatched. The chain's CDR3 is CASSSLPFDRDEQYF. The CDR3 bases are TGCGCCAGCAGCTCCCTACCTTTTGACAGGGACGAGCAGTACTTC. Using reference TRBV5-1 and TRBJ2-7 for the parts outside the CDR3, the full variable domain is KAGVTQTPRYLIKTRGQQVTLSCSPISGHRSVSWYQQTPGQGLQFLFEYFSETQRNKGNFPGRFSGRQFSNSRSEMNVSTLELGDSALYLCASSSLPFDRDEQYFGPGTRLTVT.

CDR3 protein: CASGLVRDEQFF. CDR3 sequence (DNA): TGTGCTAGTGGTTTGGTACGGGATGAGCAGTTCTTC. The chain is built from TRBV12-5 and TRBJ2-1; D not resolved. The CDR3 has 12 amino acids. V was shortened by 0 bases and J by 8 bases, with 5 bases between the two germline ends. Per the germline V gene, CDR1 is LGHNT and CDR2 is FRNRAP.

This clonotype showed up many times. The chain is built from TRBV29-1 and TRBJ2-7; possibly TRBD2 for D (5 bases). CDR1 is SQVTM, CDR2 ANQGSEA, per germline. The CDR3 totals 13 residues. Trimming removed 6 bases at V and 4 bases at J, with 16 bases between. CDR3 sequence reads: CSVLLGNLYEQYF. As DNA, the CDR3 is TGCAGCGTCTTACTAGGAAACCTTTACGAGCAGTACTTC.

The chain is built from TRBV28 and TRBJ1-2; D perhaps matches TRBD1 (6 bases). Germline V lookup: CDR1 MDHEN, CDR2 SYDVKM. Between the trimmed V and J ends, which lost 6 bases and 3 bases, there was a span of 11 bases. CDR3 length: 13 residues. The CDR3 DNA follows: TGTGCCAGCAGGCCCGACAGGTACTATGGCTACACCTTC. It encodes CASRPDRYYGYTF.

The chain carries TRBV28 and TRBJ2-1; maybe TRBD2 (6 bases). The germline V gene has CDR1 MDHEN and CDR2 SYDVKM. The CDR3 is made up of 14 amino acids. V shed 10 bases and J shed 4 bases, with 17 bases lying between them. This CDR3 reads CATWGAGRYNEQFF. The CDR3 DNA is TGTGCCACCTGGGGCGCGGGGCGGTACAATGAGCAGTTCTTC.

This clonotype was counted a few times. The chain has TRBV4-3 and TRBJ2-3, with a weak D call TRBD1 (5 bases). CDR1 and CDR2 from the germline V gene are LGHNA and YSLEER. V gave up 1 base and J gave up 0 bases, with 8 bases separating them. This CDR3 is 15 amino acids long. CDR3 coding DNA: TGCGCCAGCAGCCAAGCAGGGTTAAGCACAGATACGCAGTATTTT. Translated: CASSQAGLSTDTQYF.

This clonotype was recorded at least ten times. This chain links TRBV29-1 with TRBJ1-2; no reliable D call. Germline CDR1 is SQVTM and CDR2 is ANQGSEA. The CDR3 spans 11 residues. Between the trimmed V and J ends, which lost 7 bases and 3 bases, there was a span of 9 bases. Here the CDR3 DNA reads TGCAGCGCTGTGTGGGACTATGGCTACACCTTC. The encoded protein is CSAVWDYGYTF.

This clonotype was seen only a few times. This rearrangement joins TRBV3-1 to TRBJ2-1; D might be TRBD2 (6 bases). Per germline, CDR1 LGHDT and CDR2 YNNKEL (reference sequence). CDR3 size: 13 residues. The ends were cut back, 1 base at V and 8 bases at J, with 9 bases in the middle. The CDR3 nucleotides are TGTGCCAGCAGCCAAGGGGACTCCGATGAGCAGTTCTTC. Translating it yields CASSQGDSDEQFF.

This clonotype was seen ten or more times. The chain is built from TRBV10-3 and TRBJ2-3; no firm D call. V lost 2 bases and J 2 bases, leaving 14 bases between the germline ends. The CDR3 totals 16 residues. In germline, CDR1 is ENHRY, CDR2 SYGVKD. DNA of the CDR3: TGTGCCATCAGTGAGGGTAGAGGAGCGAACACAGATACGCAGTATTTT. It translates to CAISEGRGANTDTQYF.

There are a few counts of this clonotype. J is TRBJ2-4 and V is TRBV6-5, with D unclear. Germline V CDR1 and CDR2: MNHEY, SVGAGI. Trimming removed 2 bases at V and 6 bases at J, with 14 bases between. The CDR3 has 15 amino acids. The CDR3 nucleotides are TGTGCCAGCAGTTACGCCCGTGGGTCCGCAAACATTCAGTACTTC. Amino acid sequence: CASSYARGSANIQYF.